This passage covers 4 T cell receptor beta chains from one sample sequenced in a study of blood T cell repertoires in COVID-19. This table comes from immunoSEQ multiplex PCR, and its TCRdb copy is limited to in-frame clones, with some not included. The sample comprises hundreds of thousands of clones, roughly 88% of which are singletons, and 1.2% to 1.5% rests with the top ten. The source material was PBMCs or T cells enriched from blood (not recorded which). The origin of the receptors is a woman under 30 who had been exposed to COVID-19.

The J gene is TRBJ2-7, the V gene TRBV28; the D gene is possibly TRBD2 (5 bases). V shed 3 bases and J shed 3 bases, with 12 bases lying between them. In germline, CDR1 is MDHEN, CDR2 SYDVKM. This CDR3 is 14 amino acids long. The CDR3 sequence is CASSFSLARYEQYF. CDR3 DNA sequence: TGTGCCAGCAGTTTTTCCCTAGCTCGCTACGAGCAGTACTTC.

This chain uses TRBV15 with TRBJ2-7; 10 bases align to TRBD2. The germline V gene has CDR1 LNHNV and CDR2 YYDKDF (reference sequence). The V segment lost 4 bases and the J segment 4 bases; nucleotides outside the gene matches: 7. The CDR3 contains 15 residues. CDR3 sequence (DNA): TGTGCCACCAGCAAGGGAGCGGGAGGGCAATACGAGCAGTACTTC. Translating gives CATSKGAGGQYEQYF.

This chain connects TRBV6-5 to TRBJ2-7, with D maybe TRBD2 (7 bases). The CDR3 totals 16 residues. The germline gives CDR1 MNHEY, CDR2 SVGAGI. Trimming removed 0 bases at V and 0 bases at J, with 12 bases between. The CDR3 is CASSYSGGLSSYEQYF. CDR3 in DNA: TGTGCCAGCAGTTACTCGGGGGGGCTAAGCTCCTACGAGCAGTACTTC.

This chain connects TRBV2 to TRBJ2-3, with no clear D. Trimming removed 7 bases at V and 4 bases at J, with 3 bases between. Germline V gene lookup returns CDR1 SNHLY and CDR2 FYNNEI. The length of the CDR3 is 10 residues. Here the CDR3 reads CASISDTQYF. For the CDR3, the DNA is TGTGCCAGCATCTCAGATACGCAGTATTTT.